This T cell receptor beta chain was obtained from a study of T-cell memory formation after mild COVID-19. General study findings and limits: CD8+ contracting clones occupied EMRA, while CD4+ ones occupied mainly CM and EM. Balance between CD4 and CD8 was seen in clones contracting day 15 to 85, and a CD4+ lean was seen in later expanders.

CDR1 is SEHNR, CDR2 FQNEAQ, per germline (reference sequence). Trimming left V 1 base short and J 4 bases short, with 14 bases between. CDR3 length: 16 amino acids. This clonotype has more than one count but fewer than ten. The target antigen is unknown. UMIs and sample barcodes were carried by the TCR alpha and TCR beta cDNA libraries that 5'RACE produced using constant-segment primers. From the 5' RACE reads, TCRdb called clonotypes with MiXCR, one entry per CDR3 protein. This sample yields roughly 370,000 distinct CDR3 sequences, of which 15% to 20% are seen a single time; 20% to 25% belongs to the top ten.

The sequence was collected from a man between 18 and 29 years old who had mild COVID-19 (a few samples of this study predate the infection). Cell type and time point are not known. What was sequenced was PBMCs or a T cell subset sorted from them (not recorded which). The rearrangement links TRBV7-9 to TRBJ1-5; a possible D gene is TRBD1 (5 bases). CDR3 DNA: TGTGCCAGCAGCTTAGATGGCCAGGGCCTGAATCAGCCCCAGCATTTT. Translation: CASSLDGQGLNQPQHF.